What follows are 14 T cell receptor beta chains derived from one specimen sequenced in a study of vaccination effects on CD4 cells after COVID-19. Sequencing was performed with immunoSEQ multiplex PCR; in TCRdb, only in-frame clones are kept and a portion is missing. The sample records about 47,000 clones, 60% to 85% being singletons. Their recognized antigens are unknown. Once cultured for 10 to 11 days, the cells underwent separation to obtain CD4+ T cells. The sample here was CD4+ T cells from PBMCs cultured without peptide, taken before COVID-19 vaccination. These receptors were collected from a human donor who had a prior SARS-CoV-2 infection.

J is TRBJ2-1 and V is TRBV4-2; 11 bases map to TRBD2. Germline CDR1 is LGHNA and CDR2 is YNFKEQ. The junction had 21 bases not matched to a gene; V was cut back by 0 bases and J by 8 bases. The CDR3 has 21 amino acids. The CDR3 sequence is CASSQDLGRGELAGVHDEQFF. The CDR3 nucleotides are TGTGCCAGCAGCCAAGACTTGGGTAGGGGGGAACTAGCGGGAGTTCACGATGAGCAGTTCTTC.

The rearrangement uses TRBV27 and TRBJ1-1, with D unclear. Trimming left V 7 bases short and J 0 bases short, with 15 bases between. The CDR3 length is 15 residues. Germline V gene data show CDR1 as MNHEY and CDR2 as SMNVEV (reference sequence). The CDR3 bases are TGTGCCAGCAAGTATACAGCGGAGATGAACACTGAAGCTTTCTTT. Translation gives CASKYTAEMNTEAFF.

V usage is TRBV5-5 and J usage is TRBJ2-7, with TRBD2 as a possible D gene (6 bases). Germline CDR1 reads SGHKS; CDR2 reads YYEKEE (reference sequence). The CDR3 is made up of 15 amino acids. Trimming pared 4 bases from V and 2 bases from J, leaving 16 bases between. CDR3 loop: CASSPDGGGTYEQYF. DNA for the CDR3: TGTGCCAGCAGCCCTGACGGGGGAGGAACCTACGAGCAGTACTTC.

This rearrangement joins TRBV11-2 to TRBJ1-2; TRBD1 agrees at 8 bases. The CDR3 consists of 15 residues. Unmatched junction bases numbered 6, after V lost 0 bases and J lost 6 bases. The germline CDR1 and CDR2 sequences are SGHAT and FQNNGV. Here the CDR3 reads CASSLDPDRVDGYTF. The CDR3, as DNA: TGTGCCAGCAGCTTAGATCCGGACAGGGTGGATGGCTACACCTTC. The entire variable domain, with the rest obtained from reference TRBV11-2 and TRBJ1-2, is as follows: EAGVAQSPRYKIIEKRQSVAFWCNPISGHATLYWYQQILGQGPKLLIQFQNNGVVDDSQLPKDRFSAERLKGVDSTLKIQPAKLEDSAVYLCASSLDPDRVDGYTFGSGTRLTVV.

This clone was seen only a few times. The chain carries TRBV19 and TRBJ1-5, with TRBD1 matching 7 bases. There are 14 residues in the CDR3. CDR1 is LNHDA, CDR2 SQIVND, per germline (reference sequence). J lost 2 bases, V lost 8 bases, and 6 bases had no gene match. The CDR3, as DNA: TGTGCCAGTGGCCGGCAGGGGGGCAATCAGCCCCAGCATTTT. This codes for CASGRQGGNQPQHF.

This rearrangement joins TRBV7-3 to TRBJ2-7, with unresolved D. The ends were cut back, 2 bases at V and 2 bases at J, with 7 bases in the middle. This CDR3 contains 13 residues. The V gene's germline CDR1 is SGHTA and CDR2 FQGTGA. As DNA, the CDR3 is TGTGCCAGCAGCTTAGGTTATACCTACGAGCAGTACTTC. This encodes CASSLGYTYEQYF.

The CDR3 DNA reads as TGTGCCAGCAATCCGCGGGGGGCGGTAGAGACCCAGTACTTC. It translates to CASNPRGAVETQYF. The chain joins TRBV2 to TRBJ2-5; 8 bases map to TRBD2. Unmatched junction bases numbered 8, after V lost 7 bases and J lost 4 bases. There are 14 residues in the CDR3. The V gene's germline CDR1 is SNHLY and CDR2 FYNNEI.

The chain couples TRBV5-4 to TRBJ2-5; D is possibly TRBD2 (6 bases). Trimming took off 4 bases at V and 6 bases at J, with 19 bases between the two ends. Germline CDR1 SGHNT, CDR2 YYREEE (reference sequence). The CDR3 totals 15 residues. DNA for the CDR3: TGTGCCAGCAGCGCCGCCATAGCTAGCGCACAGACCCAGTACTTC. This codes for CASSAAIASAQTQYF.

V and J are TRBV21-1 and TRBJ2-7; the DNA was not used to check the table's D call, TRBD1. TRBV21-1 is classified as a pseudogene. The CDR3 covers 19 residues. The CDR3 loop is CASSKGGRAPTFGTYEQYF. The CDR3 DNA is TGTGCCAGCAGCAAAGGAGGCAGGGCCCCTACTTTTGGGACCTACGAGCAGTACTTC.

The V call is TRBV7-9, the J call TRBJ2-1; 11 nucleotides agree with TRBD2. CDR1 SEHNR and CDR2 FQNEAQ come from the germline V gene (reference sequence). The CDR3 has 16 residues. The V gene end was trimmed by 1 base and the J gene end by 3 bases; junction bases not matched to a gene: 2. CDR3 amino acids: CASSLVSGGDYNEQFF. CDR3 nucleotides: TGTGCCAGCAGCTTAGTTAGCGGGGGGGACTACAATGAGCAGTTCTTC.

V and J are TRBV3-1 (or the pseudogene TRBV3-2) and TRBJ2-1; perhaps TRBD2 as D (7 bases). Trimming took off 4 bases at V and 0 bases at J, with 16 bases between the two ends. Germline-derived CDR1 and CDR2 are LGHDT and YNNKEL (reference sequence). This CDR3 contains 17 residues. CDR3 protein: CASSPDWGGHSYNEQFF. CDR3 bases: TGTGCCAGCAGCCCGGATTGGGGGGGGCACTCCTACAATGAGCAGTTCTTC.

This chain joins TRBV4-2 and TRBJ2-2, with TRBD2 matching 7 bases. V dropped 0 bases and J dropped 3; count of bases not matched to a gene: 4. CDR1 and CDR2 (germline): LGHNA, YNFKEQ. The CDR3 runs 16 residues. CDR3 DNA: TGTGCCAGCAGCCAAGATGTGGCGGGGGACACCGGGGAGCTGTTTTTT. The encoded protein is CASSQDVAGDTGELFF.

This clone was recorded only once. For the CDR3, the DNA is TGTGCCACCAGTGATTCGGACAGAGAGACCCAGTACTTC. Protein: CATSDSDRETQYF. This chain uses TRBV24-1 with TRBJ2-5, with D maybe TRBD1 (6 bases). Germline CDR1 and CDR2: KGHDR and SFDVKD. The CDR3 is 13 amino acids. V was trimmed by 2 bases and J by 4 bases, leaving 7 bases between them.

This chain connects TRBV2 to TRBJ1-2, with 11 bases lining up with TRBD1. Germline V gives CDR1 SNHLY, CDR2 FYNNEI. V trimming: 4 bases; J trimming: 6 bases; junction bases outside the gene matches: 7. This CDR3 spans 15 amino acids. The CDR3 coding sequence is TGTGCCAGCAGTGTAGTCGGGACAGGGGGAAATGGCTACACCTTC. This codes for CASSVVGTGGNGYTF. Full variable domain (rest looked up from reference TRBV2 and TRBJ1-2): EPEVTQTPSHQVTQMGQEVILRCVPISNHLYFYWYRQILGQKVEFLVSFYNNEISEKSEIFDDQFSVERPDGSNFTLKIRSTKLEDSAMYFCASSVVGTGGNGYTFGSGTRLTVV.